This T cell receptor beta chain emerged from a study of T-cell memory formation after mild COVID-19. As for the study in general: The two donors had largely donor-specific TCR clusters. Study results and limitations: The study found contracting CD4+ clones mainly in CM and EM and contracting CD8+ clones in EMRA. Pre-infection memory contained some responding clones, which suggested that cross-reactive memory had joined.

To note about this clonotype: As yet, its antigen is unknown.

TCRdb itself ran the 5' RACE reads through MiXCR, one entry per CDR3 protein. The sample has some 190,000 distinct CDR3 sequences, 15% to 20% seen once; the top ten hold roughly 2.3%. The TCR was taken from an adult woman who had mild COVID-19 (a few samples of this study predate the infection). Cell type and time point are not known. Sequencing was performed on PBMCs or a T cell subset sorted from them (not recorded which).

CDR3 sequence reads: CASSQDYIDEQFF. CDR3 in DNA: TGTGCCAGCAGCCAAGACTACATCGACGAGCAGTTCTTC. The chain links TRBV14 to TRBJ2-1; no firm D call. The V gene lost 0 bases and the J gene lost 10 bases, with 10 bases spanning the gap. Germline assignment: CDR1 SGHDN and CDR2 FVKESK. The CDR3 consists of 13 residues.